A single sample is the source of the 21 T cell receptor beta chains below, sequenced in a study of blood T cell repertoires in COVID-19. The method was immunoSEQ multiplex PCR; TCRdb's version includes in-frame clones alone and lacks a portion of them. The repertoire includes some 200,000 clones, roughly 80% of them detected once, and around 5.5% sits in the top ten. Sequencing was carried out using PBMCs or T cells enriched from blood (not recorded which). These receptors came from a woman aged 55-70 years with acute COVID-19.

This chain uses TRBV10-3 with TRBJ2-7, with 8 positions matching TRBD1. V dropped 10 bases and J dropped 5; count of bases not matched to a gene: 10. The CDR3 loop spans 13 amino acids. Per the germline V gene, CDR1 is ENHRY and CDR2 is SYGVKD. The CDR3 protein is CATQQGVGDEQYV. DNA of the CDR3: TGTGCCACCCAACAGGGGGTTGGGGACGAGCAGTACGTC.

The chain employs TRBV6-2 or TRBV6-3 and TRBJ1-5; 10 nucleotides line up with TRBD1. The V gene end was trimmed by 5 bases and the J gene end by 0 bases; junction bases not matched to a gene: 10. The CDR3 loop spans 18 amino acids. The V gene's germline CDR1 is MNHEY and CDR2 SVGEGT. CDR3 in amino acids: CASSGEGQGTYSNQPQHF. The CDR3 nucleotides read TGTGCCAGCAGTGGAGAGGGACAGGGGACCTATAGCAATCAGCCCCAGCATTTT.

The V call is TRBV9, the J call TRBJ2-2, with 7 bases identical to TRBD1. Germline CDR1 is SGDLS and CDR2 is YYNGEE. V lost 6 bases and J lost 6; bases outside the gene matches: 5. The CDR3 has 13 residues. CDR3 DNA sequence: TGTGCCAGCACCGCAGGGGGTCCCGGGGAGCTGTTTTTT. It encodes CASTAGGPGELFF.

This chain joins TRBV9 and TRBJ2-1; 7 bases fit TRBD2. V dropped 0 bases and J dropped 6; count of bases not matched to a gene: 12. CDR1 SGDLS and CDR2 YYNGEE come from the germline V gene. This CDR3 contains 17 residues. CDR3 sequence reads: CASSVAASGHRGNEQFF. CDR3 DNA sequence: TGTGCCAGCAGCGTAGCGGCTAGCGGTCATCGGGGCAATGAGCAGTTCTTC.

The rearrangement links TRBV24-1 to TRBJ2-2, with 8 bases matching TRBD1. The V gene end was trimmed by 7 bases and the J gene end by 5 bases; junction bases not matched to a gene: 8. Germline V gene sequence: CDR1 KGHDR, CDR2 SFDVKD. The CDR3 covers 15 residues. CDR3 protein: CATRDRGRETGELFF. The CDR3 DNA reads TGTGCCACCAGAGACAGGGGTCGAGAAACCGGGGAGCTGTTTTTT.

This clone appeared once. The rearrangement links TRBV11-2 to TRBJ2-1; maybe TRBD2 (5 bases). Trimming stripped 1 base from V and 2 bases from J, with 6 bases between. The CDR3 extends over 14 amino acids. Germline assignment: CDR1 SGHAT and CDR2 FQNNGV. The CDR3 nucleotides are TGTGCCAGCAGCTTAGTGGGAGCCTACAATGAGCAGTTCTTC. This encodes CASSLVGAYNEQFF.

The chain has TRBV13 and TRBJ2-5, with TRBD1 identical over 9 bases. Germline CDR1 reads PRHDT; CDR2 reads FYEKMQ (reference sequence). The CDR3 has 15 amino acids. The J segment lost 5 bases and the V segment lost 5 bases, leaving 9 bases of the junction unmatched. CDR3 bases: TGTGCCAGCAGCCCACGGGGACAGGGAATCGAGACCCAGTACTTC. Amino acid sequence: CASSPRGQGIETQYF.

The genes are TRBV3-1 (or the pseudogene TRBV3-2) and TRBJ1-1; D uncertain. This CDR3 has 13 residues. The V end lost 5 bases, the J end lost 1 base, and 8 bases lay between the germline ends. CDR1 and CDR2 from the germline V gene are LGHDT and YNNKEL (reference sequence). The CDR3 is CASSSTENTEAFF. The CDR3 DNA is TGTGCCAGCAGCTCAACAGAGAACACTGAAGCTTTCTTT.

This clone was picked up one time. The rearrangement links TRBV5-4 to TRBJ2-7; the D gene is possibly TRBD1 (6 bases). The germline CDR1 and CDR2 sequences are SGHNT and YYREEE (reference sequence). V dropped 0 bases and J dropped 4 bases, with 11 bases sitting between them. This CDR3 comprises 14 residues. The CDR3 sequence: CASSLDGGQYEQYF. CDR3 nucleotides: TGTGCCAGCAGCTTGGACGGTGGACAGTACGAGCAGTACTTC.

This CDR3 is CASSNRAQDRRSDSPLHF. DNA for the CDR3: TGTGCCAGCAGCAATAGAGCCCAGGACAGGAGGTCGGACTCACCCCTCCACTTT. The chain links TRBV21-1 to TRBJ1-6; the D call in the table, TRBD1, was not verified against the DNA. TRBV21-1 is deemed a pseudogene. CDR3 length equals 18 residues.

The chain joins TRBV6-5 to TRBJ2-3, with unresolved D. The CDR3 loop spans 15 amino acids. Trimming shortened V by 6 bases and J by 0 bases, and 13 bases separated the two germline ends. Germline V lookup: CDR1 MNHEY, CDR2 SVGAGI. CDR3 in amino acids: CASSQTHSSTDTQYF. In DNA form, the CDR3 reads TGTGCCAGCAGCCAAACTCACAGCAGCACAGATACGCAGTATTTT.

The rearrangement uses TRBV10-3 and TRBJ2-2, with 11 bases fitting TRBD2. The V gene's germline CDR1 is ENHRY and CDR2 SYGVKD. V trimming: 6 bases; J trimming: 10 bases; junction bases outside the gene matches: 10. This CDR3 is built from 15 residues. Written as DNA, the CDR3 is TGTGCCATCAGCGGGACTAGCGGAGGATATGAGGAGCTGTTTTTT. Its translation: CAISGTSGGYEELFF.

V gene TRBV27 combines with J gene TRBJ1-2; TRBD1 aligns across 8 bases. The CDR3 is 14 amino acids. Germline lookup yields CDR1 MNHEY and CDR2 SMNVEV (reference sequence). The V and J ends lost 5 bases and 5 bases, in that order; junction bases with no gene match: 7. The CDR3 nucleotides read TGTGCCAGCAGTCAAAGGACAGGGAGTTATGGCTACACCTTC. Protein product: CASSQRTGSYGYTF.

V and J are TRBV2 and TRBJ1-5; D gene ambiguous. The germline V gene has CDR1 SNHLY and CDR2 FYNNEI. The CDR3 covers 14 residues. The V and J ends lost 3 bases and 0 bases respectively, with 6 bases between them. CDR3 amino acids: CASSEAVSNQPQHF. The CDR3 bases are TGTGCCAGCAGTGAGGCAGTTAGCAATCAGCCCCAGCATTTT. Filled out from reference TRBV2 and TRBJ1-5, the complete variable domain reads EPEVTQTPSHQVTQMGQEVILRCVPISNHLYFYWYRQILGQKVEFLVSFYNNEISEKSEIFDDQFSVERPDGSNFTLKIRSTKLEDSAMYFCASSEAVSNQPQHFGDGTRLSIL.

CDR3 bases: TGCGCCAGCAGGCATCGGGACAGGGGGACAAATGGCTACACCTTC. As protein: CASRHRDRGTNGYTF. The chain joins TRBV10-1 to TRBJ1-2; 11 nucleotides match TRBD1. The length of the CDR3 is 15 residues. Unmatched junction bases numbered 9, after V lost 6 bases and J lost 6 bases. Germline values: CDR1 WNHNN, CDR2 SYGVQD (reference sequence).

CDR3 sequence: CASSSGTVYGYTF. In DNA, the CDR3 is TGTGCCAGCAGCTCAGGGACAGTCTATGGCTACACCTTC. This chain links TRBV11-2 with TRBJ1-2; 7 bases agree with TRBD1. This CDR3 spans 13 amino acids. Germline V gene data show CDR1 as SGHAT and CDR2 as FQNNGV. The V segment lost 4 bases and the J segment 4 bases; nucleotides outside the gene matches: 3.

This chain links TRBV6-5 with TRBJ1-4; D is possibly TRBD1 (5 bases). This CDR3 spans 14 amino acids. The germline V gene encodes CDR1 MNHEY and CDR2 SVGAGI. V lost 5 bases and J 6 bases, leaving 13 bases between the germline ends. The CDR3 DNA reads TGTGCCAGCAGTCAGACAGTCATTTATGAAAAACTGTTTTTT. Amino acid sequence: CASSQTVIYEKLFF.

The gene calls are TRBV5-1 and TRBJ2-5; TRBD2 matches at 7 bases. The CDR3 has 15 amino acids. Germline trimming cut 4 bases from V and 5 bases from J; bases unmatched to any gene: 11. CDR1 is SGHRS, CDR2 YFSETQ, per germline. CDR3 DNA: TGCGCCAGCAGCCCTACCCTAAGGGGAGGGGAGACCCAGTACTTC. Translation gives CASSPTLRGGETQYF.

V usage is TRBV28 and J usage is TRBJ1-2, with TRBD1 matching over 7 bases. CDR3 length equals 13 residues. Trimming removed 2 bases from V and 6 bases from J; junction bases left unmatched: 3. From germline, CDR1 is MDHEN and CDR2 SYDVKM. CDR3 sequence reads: CASSLRQGDGYTF. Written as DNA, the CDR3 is TGTGCCAGCAGTTTAAGGCAGGGGGATGGCTACACCTTC.

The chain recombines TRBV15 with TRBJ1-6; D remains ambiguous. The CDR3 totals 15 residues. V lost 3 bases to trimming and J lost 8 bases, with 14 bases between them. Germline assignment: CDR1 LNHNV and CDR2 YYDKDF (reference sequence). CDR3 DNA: TGTGCCACCAGCAGGAGGGTCAAGGTTGATTCACCCCTCCACTTT. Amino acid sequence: CATSRRVKVDSPLHF. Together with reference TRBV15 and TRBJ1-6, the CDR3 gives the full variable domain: DAMVIQNPRYQVTQFGKPVTLSCSQTLNHNVMYWYQQKSSQAPKLLFHYYDKDFNNEADTPDNFQSRRPNTSFCFLDIRSPGLGDTAMYLCATSRRVKVDSPLHFGNGTRLTVT.

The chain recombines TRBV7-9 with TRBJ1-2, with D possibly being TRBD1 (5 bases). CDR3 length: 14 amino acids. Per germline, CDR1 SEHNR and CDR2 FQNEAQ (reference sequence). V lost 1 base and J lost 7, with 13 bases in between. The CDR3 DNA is TGTGCCAGCAGCTTAGGGCAGGGAGGGGCTGGCTACACCTTC. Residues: CASSLGQGGAGYTF. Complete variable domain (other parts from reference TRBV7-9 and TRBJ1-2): DTGVSQNPRHKITKRGQNVTFRCDPISEHNRLYWYRQTLGQGPEFLTYFQNEAQLEKSRLLSDRFSAERPKGSFSTLEIQRTEQGDSAMYLCASSLGQGGAGYTFGSGTRLTVV.